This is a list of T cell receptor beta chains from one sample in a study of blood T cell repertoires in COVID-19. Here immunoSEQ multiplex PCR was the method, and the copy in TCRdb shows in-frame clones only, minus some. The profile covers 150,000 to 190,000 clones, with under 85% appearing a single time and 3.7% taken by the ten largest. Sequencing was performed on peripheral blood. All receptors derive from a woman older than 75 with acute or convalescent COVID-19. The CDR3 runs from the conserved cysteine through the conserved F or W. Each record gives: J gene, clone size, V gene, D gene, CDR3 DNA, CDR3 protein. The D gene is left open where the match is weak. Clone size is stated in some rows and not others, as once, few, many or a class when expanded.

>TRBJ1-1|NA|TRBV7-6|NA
TGTGCCAGCAGCTTAGGTCGGACAGCGAACACTGAAGCTTTCTTT
CASSLGRTANTEAFF
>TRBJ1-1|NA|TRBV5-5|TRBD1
TGTGCCAGCAGCTCAGACAGGGCCGACACTGAAGCTTTCTTT
CASSSDRADTEAFF
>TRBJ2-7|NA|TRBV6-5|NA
TGTGCCAGCAGTTACGCCACTAGCTACGAGCAGTACTTC
CASSYATSYEQYF
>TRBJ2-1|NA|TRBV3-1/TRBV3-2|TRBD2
TGTGCCAGCAGCCAAATGCCCCAGGCTAGCGGGGTCCTGTATGACAATGAGCAGTTCTTC
CASSQMPQASGVLYDNEQFF
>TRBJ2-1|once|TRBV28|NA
TGTGCCAGCAGTTTTTCGGCAGGGGGGTTCTACAATGAGCAGTTCTTC
CASSFSAGGFYNEQFF
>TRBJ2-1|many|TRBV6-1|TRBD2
TGTGCCAGCAGTGAAATAGCGGGAGAGTGGTACAATGAGCAGTTCTTC
CASSEIAGEWYNEQFF
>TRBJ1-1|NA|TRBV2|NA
TGTGCCAGCAGTGTGCACAGGGAAGAAACTGAAGCTTTCTTT
CASSVHREETEAFF
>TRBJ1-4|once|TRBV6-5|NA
TGTGCCGGGAATGGGAGTCCGCCGAATGAAAAACTGTTTTTT
CAGNGSPPNEKLFF
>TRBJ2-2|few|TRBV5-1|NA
TGCGCCAGCAGCCCGAAACAGGATACCGGGGAGCTGTTTTTT
CASSPKQDTGELFF
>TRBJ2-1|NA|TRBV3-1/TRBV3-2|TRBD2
TGTGCCAGCAGCCAAGGGCGCGGGGGGCGACTAGCGAATGAGCAGTTCTTC
CASSQGRGGRLANEQFF
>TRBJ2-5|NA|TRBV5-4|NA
TGTGCCAGCAGCTTGGGAGCGAGTTCTCCTCAAGAGACCCAGTACTTC
CASSLGASSPQETQYF
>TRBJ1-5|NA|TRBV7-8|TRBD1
TGTGCCAGCACCCCGGACAGGGTGTTACGCCAGCCCCAGCATTTT
CASTPDRVLRQPQHF
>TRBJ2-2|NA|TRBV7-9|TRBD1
TGTGCCAGCATCGAGACAGGGGACTCAAACACCGGGGAGCTGTTTTTT
CASIETGDSNTGELFF
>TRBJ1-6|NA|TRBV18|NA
TGTGCCAGCAAGGAGGGAACAGATAATTCACCCCTCCACTTT
CASKEGTDNSPLHF
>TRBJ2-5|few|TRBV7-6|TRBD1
TGTGCCAGCAGCTTGGCGGGACAGGGGCATCTAGGGACCCAGTACTTC
CASSLAGQGHLGTQYF
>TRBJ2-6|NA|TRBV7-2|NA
TGTGCCAGCAGCTTAGGTACCGGGTCGAACTCTGGGGCCAACGTCCTGACTTTC
CASSLGTGSNSGANVLTF